This T cell receptor (beta chain) was documented in a study of CD8 T cells in Susac syndrome. Study-level points and caveats: The study admitted that it had a relatively small number of individuals in its TCR sequencing and HLA analysis.

RNA was extracted with the RNeasy kit, and a quantity of about 0.5 to 1 ug was reverse transcribed using random hexamers. Amplification of TCR beta CDR3 by immunoSEQ multiplex PCR spanned 54 Vbeta and 13 Jbeta. TCRdb redid the calling of the immunoSEQ multiplex PCR reads with MiXCR, one entry per CDR3 protein. This sample has about 73,000 distinct CDR3 sequences, with about 94% found just once. Purification of the CD8+ and CD4+ T cells relied on negative isolation, and TEMRA cells underwent FACS enrichment. Looked up from germline, CDR1 is SGHVS and CDR2 is FQNEAQ. The V gene lost 3 bases and the J gene lost 3 bases, with 9 bases spanning the gap. This CDR3 spans 14 amino acids. A note on this clonotype: Its target is not known.

Sample: CD8+ T cells from PBMCs. This TCR was sampled from a human donor with multiple sclerosis. This chain uses TRBV7-8 with TRBJ2-1; D possibly uses TRBD1 or TRBD2 (5 bases each). Here the CDR3 reads CASSFGALYNEQFF. Here the CDR3 DNA reads TGTGCCAGCAGCTTCGGGGCCCTCTACAATGAGCAGTTCTTC.